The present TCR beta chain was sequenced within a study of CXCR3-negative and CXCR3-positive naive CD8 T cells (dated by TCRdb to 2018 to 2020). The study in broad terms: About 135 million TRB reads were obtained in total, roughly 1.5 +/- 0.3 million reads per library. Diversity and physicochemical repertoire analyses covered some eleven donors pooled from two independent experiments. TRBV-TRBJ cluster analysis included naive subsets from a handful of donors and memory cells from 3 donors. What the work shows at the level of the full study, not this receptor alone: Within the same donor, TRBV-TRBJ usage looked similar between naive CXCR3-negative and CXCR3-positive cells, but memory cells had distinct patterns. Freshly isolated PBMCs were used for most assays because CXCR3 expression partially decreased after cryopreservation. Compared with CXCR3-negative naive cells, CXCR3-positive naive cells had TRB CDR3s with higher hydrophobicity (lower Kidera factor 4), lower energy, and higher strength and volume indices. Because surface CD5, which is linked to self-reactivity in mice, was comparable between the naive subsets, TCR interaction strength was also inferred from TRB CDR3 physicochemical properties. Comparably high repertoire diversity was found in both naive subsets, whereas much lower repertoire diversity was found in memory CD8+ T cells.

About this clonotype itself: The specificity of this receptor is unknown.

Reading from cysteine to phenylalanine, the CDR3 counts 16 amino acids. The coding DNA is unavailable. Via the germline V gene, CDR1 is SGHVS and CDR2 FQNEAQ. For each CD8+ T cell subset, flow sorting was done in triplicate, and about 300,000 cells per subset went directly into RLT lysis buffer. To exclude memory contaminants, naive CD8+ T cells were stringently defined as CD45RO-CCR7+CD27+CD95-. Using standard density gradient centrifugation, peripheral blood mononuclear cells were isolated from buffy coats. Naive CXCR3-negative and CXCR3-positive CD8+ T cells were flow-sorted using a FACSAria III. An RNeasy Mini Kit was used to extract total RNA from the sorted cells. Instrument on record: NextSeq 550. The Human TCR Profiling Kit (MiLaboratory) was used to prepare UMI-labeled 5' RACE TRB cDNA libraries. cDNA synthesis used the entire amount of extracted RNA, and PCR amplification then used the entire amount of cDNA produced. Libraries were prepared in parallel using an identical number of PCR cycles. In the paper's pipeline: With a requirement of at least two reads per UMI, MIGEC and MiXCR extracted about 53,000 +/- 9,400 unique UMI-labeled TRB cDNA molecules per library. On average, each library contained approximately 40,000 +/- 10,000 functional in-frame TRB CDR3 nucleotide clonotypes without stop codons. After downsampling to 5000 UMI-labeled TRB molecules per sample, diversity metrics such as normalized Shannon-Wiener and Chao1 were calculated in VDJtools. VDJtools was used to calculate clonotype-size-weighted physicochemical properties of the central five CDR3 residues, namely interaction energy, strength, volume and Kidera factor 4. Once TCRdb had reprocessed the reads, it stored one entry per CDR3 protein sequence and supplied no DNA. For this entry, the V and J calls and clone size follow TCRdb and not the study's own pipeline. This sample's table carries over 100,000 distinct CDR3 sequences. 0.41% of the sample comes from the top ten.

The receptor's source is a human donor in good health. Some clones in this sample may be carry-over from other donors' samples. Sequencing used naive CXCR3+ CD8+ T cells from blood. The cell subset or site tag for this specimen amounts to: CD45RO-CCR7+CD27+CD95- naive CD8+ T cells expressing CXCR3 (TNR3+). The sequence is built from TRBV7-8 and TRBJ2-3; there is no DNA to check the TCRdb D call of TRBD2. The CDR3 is CASSLVGGGHTDTQYF.